These T cell receptor beta chains were read from a single sample in a study of blood T cell repertoires in COVID-19. Clones were read by immunoSEQ multiplex PCR, and TCRdb kept only the in-frame ones, dropping some. This sample has over 200,000 clones, with roughly 90% found just once. The sequencing input was peripheral blood. These receptors all stem from a woman in her fifties or sixties with acute or convalescent COVID-19. Each CDR3 is given with its conserved first and last residue. A D gene is named only where the DNA matches it firmly. Rows give clone size only sometimes, using once, few, many, or a class for an expanded clone.

size	D	J	V	CDR3	DNA
-	-	TRBJ1-3	TRBV7-9	CASSQNRQLSGNTIYF	TGTGCCAGCAGCCAAAATAGACAGCTCTCTGGAAACACCATATATTTT
-	TRBD2	TRBJ2-1	TRBV11-3	CASSLTSGSIANEQFF	TGTGCCAGCAGCTTGACTAGCGGGTCCATCGCCAATGAGCAGTTCTTC
-	TRBD1	TRBJ2-7	TRBV6-5	CASSYLGQGLYEQYF	TGTGCCAGCAGTTACCTGGGACAGGGGCTCTACGAGCAGTACTTC
-	-	TRBJ2-2	TRBV2	CASRTENTGELFF	TGTGCCAGCAGGACTGAGAACACCGGGGAGCTGTTTTTT
once	TRBD1	TRBJ1-6	TRBV2	CASSEETRGHSPLHF	TGTGCCAGCAGTGAAGAGACAAGGGGGCATTCACCCCTCCACTTT
-	-	TRBJ2-5	TRBV5-4	CASSSGWETQYF	TGTGCCAGCAGTTCAGGGTGGGAGACCCAGTACTTC
-	TRBD1	TRBJ1-5	TRBV3-1/TRBV3-2	CASSLDRGNQPQHF	TGTGCCAGCAGCTTGGACAGGGGGAATCAGCCCCAGCATTTT
-	TRBD1	TRBJ1-1	TRBV30	CAWSVRRSGQGIDTEAFF	TGTGCCTGGAGTGTACGGAGATCCGGACAGGGGATAGACACTGAAGCTTTCTTT
-	-	TRBJ1-1	TRBV7-9	CASSLATNTEAFF	TGTGCCAGCAGCTTAGCGACAAACACTGAAGCTTTCTTT
-	TRBD1	TRBJ1-2	TRBV9	CASSPGQGALSYGYTF	TGTGCCAGCAGTCCGGGACAGGGGGCGTTGAGCTATGGCTACACCTTC
once	-	TRBJ2-2	TRBV3-1/TRBV3-2	CASSRLTGVKELFF	TGTGCCAGCAGCCGCCTGACAGGCGTTAAGGAGCTGTTTTTT
-	TRBD1	TRBJ2-7	TRBV2	CASSLGQGLEQYF	TGTGCCAGCAGCCTAGGACAGGGGCTCGAGCAGTACTTC
-	-	TRBJ1-3	TRBV5-1	CASSAGPGSGNTIYF	TGCGCCAGCAGCGCGGGTCCTGGGTCTGGAAACACCATATATTTT
-	-	TRBJ2-1	TRBV10-1	CASSESGGYNEQFF	TGCGCCAGCAGTGAGTCAGGGGGCTACAATGAGCAGTTCTTC
-	-	TRBJ1-1	TRBV6-5	CASSYHQTGNTEAFF	TGTGCCAGCAGTTACCACCAGACAGGGAACACTGAAGCTTTCTTT
-	TRBD1	TRBJ1-1	TRBV3-1/TRBV3-2	CASSQGAGGHTEAFF	TGTGCCAGCAGCCAAGGGGCAGGGGGCCATACTGAAGCTTTCTTT
-	TRBD2	TRBJ2-5	TRBV13	CASSRGTSGSHGTQYF	TGTGCCAGCAGCCGAGGGACTAGCGGCTCTCATGGGACCCAGTACTTC
-	TRBD1	TRBJ2-7	TRBV28	CASNEDRGYEQYF	TGTGCCAGCAACGAGGACAGGGGCTACGAGCAGTACTTC
-	-	TRBJ2-5	TRBV6-5	CASNKGVQQETQYF	TGTGCCAGCAATAAGGGAGTCCAACAAGAGACCCAGTACTTC